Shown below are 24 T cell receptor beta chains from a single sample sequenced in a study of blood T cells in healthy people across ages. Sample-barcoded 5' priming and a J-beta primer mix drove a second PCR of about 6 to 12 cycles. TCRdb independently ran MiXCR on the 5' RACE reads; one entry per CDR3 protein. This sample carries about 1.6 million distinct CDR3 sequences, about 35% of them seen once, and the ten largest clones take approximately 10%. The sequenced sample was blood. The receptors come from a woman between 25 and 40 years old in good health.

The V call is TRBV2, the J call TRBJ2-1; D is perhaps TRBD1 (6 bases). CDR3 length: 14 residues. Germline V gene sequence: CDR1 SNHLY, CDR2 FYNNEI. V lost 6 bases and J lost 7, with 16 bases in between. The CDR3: CASRTGGAGNEQFF. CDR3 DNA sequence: TGTGCCAGCAGGACTGGGGGCGCAGGTAATGAGCAGTTCTTC.

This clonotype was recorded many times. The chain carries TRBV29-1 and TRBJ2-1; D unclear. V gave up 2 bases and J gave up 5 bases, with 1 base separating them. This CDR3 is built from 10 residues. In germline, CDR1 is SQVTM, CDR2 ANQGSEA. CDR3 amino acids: CSVEHNEQFF. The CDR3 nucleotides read TGCAGCGTTGAACACAATGAGCAGTTCTTC.

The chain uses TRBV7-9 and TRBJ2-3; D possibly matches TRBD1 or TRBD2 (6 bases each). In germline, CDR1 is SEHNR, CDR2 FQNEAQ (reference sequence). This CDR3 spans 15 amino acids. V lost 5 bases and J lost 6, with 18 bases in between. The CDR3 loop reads CASSPSRGGSDTQYF. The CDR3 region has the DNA TGTGCCAGCAGCCCTAGCCGAGGGGGGTCGGATACGCAGTATTTT.

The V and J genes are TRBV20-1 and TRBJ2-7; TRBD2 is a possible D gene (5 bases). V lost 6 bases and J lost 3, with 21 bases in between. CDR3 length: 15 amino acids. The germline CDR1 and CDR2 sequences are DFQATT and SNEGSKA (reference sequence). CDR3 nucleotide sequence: TGCAGTGCCTTAATAACTAGGCTCGGATTCTACGAGCAGTACTTC. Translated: CSALITRLGFYEQYF.

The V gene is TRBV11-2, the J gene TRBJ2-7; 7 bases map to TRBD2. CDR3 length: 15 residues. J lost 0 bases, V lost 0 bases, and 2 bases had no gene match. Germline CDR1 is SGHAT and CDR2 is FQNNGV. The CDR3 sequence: CASSLDGRSSYEQYF. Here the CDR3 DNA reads TGTGCCAGCAGCTTAGACGGGAGGAGCTCCTACGAGCAGTACTTC.

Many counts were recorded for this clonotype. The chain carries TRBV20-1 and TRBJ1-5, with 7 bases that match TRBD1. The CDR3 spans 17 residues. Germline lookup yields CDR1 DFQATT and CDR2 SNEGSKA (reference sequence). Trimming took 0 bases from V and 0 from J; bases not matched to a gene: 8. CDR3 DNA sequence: TGCAGTGCTAGAGAACCGACAGGGATGAATAGCAATCAGCCCCAGCATTTT. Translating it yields CSAREPTGMNSNQPQHF.

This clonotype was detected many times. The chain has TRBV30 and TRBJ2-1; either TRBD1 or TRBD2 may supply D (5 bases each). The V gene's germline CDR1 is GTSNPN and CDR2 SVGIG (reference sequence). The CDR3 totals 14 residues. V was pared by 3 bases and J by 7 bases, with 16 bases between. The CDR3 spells CAWSPRGAGNEQFF. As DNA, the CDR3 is TGTGCCTGGAGCCCTCGGGGCGCCGGGAATGAGCAGTTCTTC.

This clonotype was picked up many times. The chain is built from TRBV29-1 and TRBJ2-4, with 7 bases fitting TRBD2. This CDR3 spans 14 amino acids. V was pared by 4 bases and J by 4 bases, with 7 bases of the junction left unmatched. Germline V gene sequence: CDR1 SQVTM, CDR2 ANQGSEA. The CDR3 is CSVVPAGFKNIQYF. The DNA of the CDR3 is TGCAGCGTTGTTCCAGCGGGGTTTAAAAACATTCAGTACTTC.

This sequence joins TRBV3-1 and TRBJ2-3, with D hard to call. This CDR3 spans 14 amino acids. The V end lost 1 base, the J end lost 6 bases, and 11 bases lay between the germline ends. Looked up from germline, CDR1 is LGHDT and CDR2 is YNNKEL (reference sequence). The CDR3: CASSQVLIGDTQYF. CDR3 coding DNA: TGTGCCAGCAGCCAAGTTCTGATTGGGGATACGCAGTATTTT.

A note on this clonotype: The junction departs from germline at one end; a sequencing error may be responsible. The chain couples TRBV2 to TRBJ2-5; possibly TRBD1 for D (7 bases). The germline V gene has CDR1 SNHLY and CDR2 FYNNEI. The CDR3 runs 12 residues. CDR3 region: CALAGQKETLYF. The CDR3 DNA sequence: TGTGCCCTGGCGGGACAGAAAGAGACCCTGTACTTC.

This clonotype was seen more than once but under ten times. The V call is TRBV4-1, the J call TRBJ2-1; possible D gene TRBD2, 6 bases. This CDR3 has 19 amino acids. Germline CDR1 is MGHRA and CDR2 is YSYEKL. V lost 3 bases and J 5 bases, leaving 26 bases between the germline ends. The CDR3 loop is CASSHMAGSARISDNEQFF. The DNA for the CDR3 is TGCGCCAGCAGCCACATGGCGGGATCCGCCCGAATATCCGACAATGAGCAGTTCTTC.

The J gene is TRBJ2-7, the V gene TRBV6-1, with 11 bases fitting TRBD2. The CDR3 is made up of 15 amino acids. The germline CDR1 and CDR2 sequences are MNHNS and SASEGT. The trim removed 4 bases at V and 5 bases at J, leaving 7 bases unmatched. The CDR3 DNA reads TGTGCCAGCAGTGGACGACTAGCGGGGTCCCACGAGCAGTACTTC. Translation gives CASSGRLAGSHEQYF.

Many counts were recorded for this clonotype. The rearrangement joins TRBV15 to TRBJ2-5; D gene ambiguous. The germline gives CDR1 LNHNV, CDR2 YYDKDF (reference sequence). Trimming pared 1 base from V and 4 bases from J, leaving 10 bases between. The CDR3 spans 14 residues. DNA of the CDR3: TGTGCCACCAGCAGAGGCAGTATTGGAGAGACCCAGTACTTC. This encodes CATSRGSIGETQYF.

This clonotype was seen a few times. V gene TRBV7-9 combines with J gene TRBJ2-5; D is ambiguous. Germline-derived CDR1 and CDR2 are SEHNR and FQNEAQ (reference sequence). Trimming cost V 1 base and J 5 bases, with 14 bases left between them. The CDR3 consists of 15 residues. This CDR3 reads CASSLGSSERETQYF. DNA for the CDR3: TGTGCCAGCAGCTTAGGTTCCAGCGAAAGGGAGACCCAGTACTTC.

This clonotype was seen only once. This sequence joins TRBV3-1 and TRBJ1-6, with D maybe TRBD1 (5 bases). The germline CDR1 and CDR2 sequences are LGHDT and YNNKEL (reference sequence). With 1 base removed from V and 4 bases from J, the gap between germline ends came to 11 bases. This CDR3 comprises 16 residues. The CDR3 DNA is TGTGCCAGCAGCCAAGTGATGGGGGGGTATAATTCACCCCTCCACTTT. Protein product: CASSQVMGGYNSPLHF.

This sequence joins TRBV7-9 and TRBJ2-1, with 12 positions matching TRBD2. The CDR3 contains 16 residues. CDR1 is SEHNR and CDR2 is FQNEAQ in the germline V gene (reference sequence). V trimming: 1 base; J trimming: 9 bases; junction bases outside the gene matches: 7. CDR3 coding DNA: TGTGCCAGCAGCTTAGTTCGACTAGCGGGAGTCAGTGAGCAGTTCTTC. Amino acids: CASSLVRLAGVSEQFF.

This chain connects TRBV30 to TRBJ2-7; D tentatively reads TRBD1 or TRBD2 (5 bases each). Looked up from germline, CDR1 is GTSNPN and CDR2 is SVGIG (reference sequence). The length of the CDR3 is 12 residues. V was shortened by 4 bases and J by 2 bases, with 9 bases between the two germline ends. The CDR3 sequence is CAWMGVTYEQYF. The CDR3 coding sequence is TGTGCCTGGATGGGGGTCACCTACGAGCAGTACTTC.

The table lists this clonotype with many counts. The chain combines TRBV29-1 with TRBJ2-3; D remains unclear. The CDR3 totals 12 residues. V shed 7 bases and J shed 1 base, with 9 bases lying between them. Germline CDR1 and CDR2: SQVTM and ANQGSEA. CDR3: CSGHSGTDTQYF. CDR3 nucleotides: TGCAGCGGCCACAGTGGCACAGATACGCAGTATTTT.

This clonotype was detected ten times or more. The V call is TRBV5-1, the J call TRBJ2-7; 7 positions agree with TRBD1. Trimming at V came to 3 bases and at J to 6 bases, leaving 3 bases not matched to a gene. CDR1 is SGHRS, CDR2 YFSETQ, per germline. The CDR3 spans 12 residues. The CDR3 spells CASSWTGSEQYF. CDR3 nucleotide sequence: TGCGCCAGCAGCTGGACAGGATCCGAGCAGTACTTC.

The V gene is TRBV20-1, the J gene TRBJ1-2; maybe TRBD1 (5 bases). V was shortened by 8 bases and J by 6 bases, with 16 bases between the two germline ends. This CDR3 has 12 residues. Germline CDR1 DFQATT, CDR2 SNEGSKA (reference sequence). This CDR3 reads CSPPGFSDGYTF. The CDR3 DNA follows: TGCAGTCCACCAGGGTTTTCGGATGGCTACACCTTC.

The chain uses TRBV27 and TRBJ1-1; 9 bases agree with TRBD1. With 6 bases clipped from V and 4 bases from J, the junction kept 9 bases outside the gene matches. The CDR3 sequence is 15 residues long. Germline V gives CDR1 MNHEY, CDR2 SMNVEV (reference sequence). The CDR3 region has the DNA TGTGCCAGCAGCCCATCCCGGGACAGGGTCACTGAAGCTTTCTTT. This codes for CASSPSRDRVTEAFF.

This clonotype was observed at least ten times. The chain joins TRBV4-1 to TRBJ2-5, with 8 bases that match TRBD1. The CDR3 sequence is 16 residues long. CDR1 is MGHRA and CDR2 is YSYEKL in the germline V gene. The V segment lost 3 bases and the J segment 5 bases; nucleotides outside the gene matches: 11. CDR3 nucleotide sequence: TGCGCCAGCAGCCAGGGCAGGGGGCAAGTTGGGGAGACCCAGTACTTC. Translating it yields CASSQGRGQVGETQYF.

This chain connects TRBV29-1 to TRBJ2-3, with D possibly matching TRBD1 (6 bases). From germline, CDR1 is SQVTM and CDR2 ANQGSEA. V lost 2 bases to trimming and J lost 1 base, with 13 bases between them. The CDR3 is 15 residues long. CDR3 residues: CSVEKQGSGTDTQYF. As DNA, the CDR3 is TGCAGCGTTGAAAAACAGGGTTCTGGCACAGATACGCAGTATTTT.

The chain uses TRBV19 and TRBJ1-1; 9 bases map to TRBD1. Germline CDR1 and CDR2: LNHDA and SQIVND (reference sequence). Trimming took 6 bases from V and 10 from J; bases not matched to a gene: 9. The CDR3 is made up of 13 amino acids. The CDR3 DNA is TGTGCCAGTAGGACCCACGGGACAGGGAGAGCTTTCTTT. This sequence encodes CASRTHGTGRAFF.